These 2 T cell receptor beta chains originate from one sample sequenced in a study of shared clonotypes between healthy human individuals. Sequenced by immunoSEQ multiplex PCR; TCRdb stores in-frame clones only, minus some. The sample comprises 400,000 to 600,000 clones, roughly 95% of which are singletons, and around 0.067% rests with the top ten. The sample was naive CD4+ T cells sorted from blood. Subset noted: CD45RA+ positively selected. The receptors shown here come from a woman aged 30 to 39 in good health.

This clone appeared a single time. This rearrangement joins TRBV9 to TRBJ2-1, with D tentatively TRBD1 (6 bases). The CDR3 sequence is 14 residues long. The V gene's germline CDR1 is SGDLS and CDR2 YYNGEE. The V end lost 0 bases, the J end lost 10 bases, and 14 bases lay between the germline ends. The CDR3 here is CASSVVSQGGEQFF. CDR3 nucleotide sequence: TGTGCCAGCAGCGTAGTATCACAGGGCGGCGAGCAGTTCTTC.

V usage is TRBV6-5 and J usage is TRBJ1-5; TRBD1 agrees at 8 bases. With 6 bases clipped from V and 1 base from J, the junction kept 5 bases outside the gene matches. In germline, CDR1 is MNHEY, CDR2 SVGAGI. The CDR3 runs 15 residues. In nucleotides, the CDR3 is TGTGCCAGCAGGAGGGACAGGCGGAGCAATCAGCCCCAGCATTTT. It encodes CASRRDRRSNQPQHF.